This passage covers 17 T cell receptor beta chains from one sample sequenced in a study of neoadjuvant anti-PD-1 for oral cavity cancer. Specified time point: after neoadjuvant nivolumab, at surgical resection. Clones were read by immunoSEQ multiplex PCR, and TCRdb kept only the in-frame ones, dropping some. The sample contains about 68,000 clones, more than 75% of which appear only once. This material consisted of PBMCs, taken after nivolumab (anti-PD-1) treatment. These receptors were collected from a person between 40 and 79 years old with oral cavity squamous cell carcinoma.

This clone was counted between two and nine times. The chain employs TRBV13 and TRBJ2-5, with TRBD2 matching 9 bases. Trimming removed 3 bases from V and 5 bases from J; junction bases left unmatched: 10. The CDR3 is made up of 16 amino acids. Germline CDR1 and CDR2: PRHDT and FYEKMQ (reference sequence). The CDR3 region has the DNA TGTGCCAGCAGCTTGGGTAGCGGGAGTAAGGGGGAGACCCAGTACTTC. Protein: CASSLGSGSKGETQYF. The variable domain in full, with the rest retrieved from reference TRBV13 and TRBJ2-5, is AAGVIQSPRHLIKEKRETATLKCYPIPRHDTVYWYQQGPGQDPQFLISFYEKMQSDKGSIPDRFSAQQFSDYHSELNMSSLELGDSALYFCASSLGSGSKGETQYFGPGTRLLVL.

V and J are TRBV28 and TRBJ1-5; D is uncertain. V was shortened by 4 bases and J by 0 bases, with 16 bases between the two germline ends. There are 17 residues in the CDR3. Germline V gives CDR1 MDHEN, CDR2 SYDVKM. The CDR3 spells CASSSPGQASSNQPQHF. The CDR3 bases are TGTGCCAGCAGTTCACCGGGCCAAGCATCTAGCAATCAGCCCCAGCATTTT.

This chain links TRBV19 with TRBJ2-7; 12 nucleotides match TRBD2. With 5 bases clipped from V and 7 bases from J, the junction kept 6 bases outside the gene matches. The CDR3 spans 14 residues. Per the germline V gene, CDR1 is LNHDA and CDR2 is SQIVND (reference sequence). The CDR3 nucleotides are TGTGCCAGTAGTGAGAGCGGACTAGCGGGGGAGCAGTACTTC. This encodes CASSESGLAGEQYF.

The gene calls are TRBV7-2 and TRBJ2-7; D may correspond to TRBD1 or TRBD2 (5 bases each). CDR3 length: 15 amino acids. The germline CDR1 and CDR2 sequences are SGHTA and FQGNSA. V lost 6 bases, J lost 2 bases, and 17 bases lay in between. As DNA, the CDR3 is TGTGCCAGCAGTCTCACCGGGACGGGTACCTACGAGCAGTACTTC. It yields the protein CASSLTGTGTYEQYF.

The chain joins TRBV6-5 to TRBJ2-1; D is possibly TRBD2 (6 bases). Trimming shortened V by 6 bases and J by 7 bases, and 13 bases separated the two germline ends. CDR1 is MNHEY, CDR2 SVGAGI, per germline. This CDR3 spans 13 amino acids. CDR3 sequence: CASRRGGVNEQFF. The DNA for the CDR3 is TGTGCCAGCAGGAGGGGCGGGGTAAATGAGCAGTTCTTC.

The chain combines TRBV30 with TRBJ2-3; D is possibly TRBD2 (6 bases). The V and J ends lost 0 bases and 2 bases respectively, with 9 bases between them. The CDR3 consists of 14 residues. CDR1 is GTSNPN, CDR2 SVGIG, per germline (reference sequence). The CDR3 nucleotides are TGTGCCTGGAGTGTGGGGGGACCCACAGATACGCAGTATTTT. Protein product: CAWSVGGPTDTQYF.

This clone was observed once. A read error may account for a junction end that differs from germline. This chain connects TRBV15 to TRBJ2-3; TRBD1 matches at 9 bases. There are 20 residues in the CDR3. Per the germline V gene, CDR1 is LNHNV and CDR2 is YYDKDF (reference sequence). CDR3 nucleotides: TGTGCCACCAGCAGAGGCCTTCCCGGGACAGGGCGACGGGAGACAGGTACGCAGTATTTT. Protein product: CATSRGLPGTGRRETGTQYF.

The CDR3 region is CASSYYPGPPYEQYF. In DNA, the CDR3 is TGTGCCAGCAGTTACTACCCGGGGCCCCCCTACGAGCAGTACTTC. V and J are TRBV6-5 and TRBJ2-7, with D perhaps TRBD1 or TRBD2 (5 bases each). Per germline, CDR1 MNHEY and CDR2 SVGAGI. The CDR3 runs 15 residues. V was trimmed by 1 base and J by 2 bases, leaving 12 bases between them.

V and J are TRBV4-2 and TRBJ2-3; 7 bases are a match to TRBD2. In germline, CDR1 is LGHNA, CDR2 YNFKEQ. There are 13 residues in the CDR3. The trim removed 4 bases at V and 6 bases at J, leaving 4 bases unmatched. The CDR3 nucleotides are TGTGCCAGCAGCCTCGGACTAGTTGATACGCAGTATTTT. It is translated as CASSLGLVDTQYF.

The V gene is TRBV5-1, the J gene TRBJ2-7; a weak D match, TRBD2 (7 bases). Germline V gene lookup returns CDR1 SGHRS and CDR2 YFSETQ. Trimming removed 7 bases from V and 2 bases from J, with 13 bases in between. The CDR3 consists of 13 residues. CDR3 loop: CASGRDNTYEQYF. Written as DNA, the CDR3 is TGCGCCAGCGGGAGGGACAATACCTACGAGCAGTACTTC.

The chain carries TRBV30 and TRBJ1-1, with 10 positions matching TRBD1. CDR1 is GTSNPN, CDR2 SVGIG, per germline (reference sequence). V shed 3 bases, J shed 5 bases, and the junction held 18 bases outside the gene matches. This CDR3 has 18 residues. The CDR3 here is CAWRYGDRGFVKLTEAFF. The CDR3 DNA reads as TGTGCCTGGAGGTACGGGGACAGGGGTTTTGTTAAGTTAACTGAAGCTTTCTTT.

The chain has TRBV2 and TRBJ2-3, with 7 nucleotides matching TRBD2. Per germline, CDR1 SNHLY and CDR2 FYNNEI. Trimming removed 9 bases from V and 5 bases from J; junction bases left unmatched: 8. This CDR3 region has 13 residues. The CDR3 coding sequence is TGTGCCAGTAATACGGGAGGCGAAGATACGCAGTATTTT. This codes for CASNTGGEDTQYF.

The chain carries TRBV5-1 and TRBJ2-3, with D possibly matching TRBD1 (5 bases). Germline V gene sequence: CDR1 SGHRS, CDR2 YFSETQ. The CDR3 extends over 12 amino acids. Trimming removed 4 bases at V and 10 bases at J, with 13 bases between. For the CDR3, the DNA is TGCGCCAGCAGCCCAGGGTCCACGGCGCAGTATTTT. This gives the protein CASSPGSTAQYF.

This clone was seen a few times. The chain carries TRBV7-9 and TRBJ1-2; no definite D call. The CDR3 is 10 amino acids. The ends were cut back, 2 bases at V and 8 bases at J, with 3 bases in the middle. In germline, CDR1 is SEHNR, CDR2 FQNEAQ (reference sequence). CDR3 DNA sequence: TGTGCCAGCAGCTTAAGAGGCTACACCTTC. This gives the protein CASSLRGYTF.

The CDR3 bases are TGTGCCAGCTCACGGACGTCCCCCCCAGATACGCAGTATTTT. Encoded protein: CASSRTSPPDTQYF. The chain carries TRBV18 and TRBJ2-3; D unclear. This CDR3 spans 14 amino acids. CDR1 KGHSH and CDR2 LQKENI come from the germline V gene. V was pared by 4 bases and J by 4 bases, with 12 bases between.

The chain is built from TRBV28 and TRBJ1-2; maybe TRBD1 (5 bases). This CDR3 is 14 amino acids long. The V gene lost 5 bases and the J gene lost 4 bases, with 14 bases spanning the gap. Germline V gene sequence: CDR1 MDHEN, CDR2 SYDVKM. Here the CDR3 DNA reads TGTGCCAGCAGTCGCCGGGGACGGGTCTATGGCTACACCTTC. It codes for CASSRRGRVYGYTF.

This sequence joins TRBV2 and TRBJ1-1; perhaps TRBD1 as D (5 bases). Trimming removed 7 bases from V and 5 bases from J, with 17 bases in between. Germline loops: CDR1 SNHLY, CDR2 FYNNEI. The CDR3 has 14 residues. CDR3 sequence reads: CASTRGPLQTEAFF. Here the CDR3 DNA reads TGTGCCAGCACGCGGGGACCGCTCCAGACTGAAGCTTTCTTT.